A selection of T cell receptor beta chains follows, all from one sample in a study of beta chain features in type 1 diabetes. Profiled with immunoSEQ multiplex PCR; TCRdb holds only in-frame clones, not every one. The sample lists about 290,000 clones, 8% seen once, with 1% in the top ten. The material sequenced was central memory CD4+ T cells from blood. The origin of the receptors is a woman younger than 30 in good health. The CDR3 runs from the conserved cysteine through the conserved F or W.

v_call: TRBV27; j_call: TRBJ2-1; cdr3_aa: CASSESGSSYNEQFF
v_call: TRBV6-5; j_call: TRBJ1-2; cdr3_aa: CASTGVRQANYGYTF
v_call: TRBV7-8; j_call: TRBJ2-1; cdr3_aa: CASSSSAANYNEQFF
v_call: TRBV7-3; j_call: TRBJ2-1; cdr3_aa: CASSSLEGGKQFF
v_call: TRBV30; j_call: TRBJ2-3; cdr3_aa: CAWTGKGTDTQYF
v_call: TRBV5-5; j_call: TRBJ2-5; cdr3_aa: CASSQDITRGVTQYF
v_call: TRBV7-8; j_call: TRBJ1-2; cdr3_aa: CASSFPTGQGYTF
v_call: TRBV11-1; j_call: TRBJ2-1; cdr3_aa: CASSLGRFNEQFF
v_call: TRBV14; j_call: TRBJ2-5; cdr3_aa: CASSQVGFQETQYF
v_call: TRBV28; j_call: TRBJ2-1; cdr3_aa: CASSRYNEQFF
v_call: TRBV15; j_call: TRBJ1-5; cdr3_aa: CATSRTDPHQPQHF
v_call: TRBV5-1; j_call: TRBJ2-1; cdr3_aa: CASSLGQTYNEQFF
v_call: TRBV2; j_call: TRBJ1-2; cdr3_aa: CASSEEGNYGYTF
v_call: TRBV7-2; j_call: TRBJ2-2; cdr3_aa: CASSLAPGHGANTGELFF
v_call: TRBV11-2; j_call: TRBJ2-5; cdr3_aa: CASSLTGGSGTQYF
v_call: TRBV14; j_call: TRBJ2-5; cdr3_aa: CASSQVYIQETQYF
v_call: TRBV19; j_call: TRBJ1-2; cdr3_aa: CASSLNGDRRYGYTF
v_call: TRBV18; j_call: TRBJ2-5; cdr3_aa: CASSPSVTGIETQYF
v_call: TRBV6-1; j_call: TRBJ2-7; cdr3_aa: CASKPDRGNEQYF
v_call: TRBV7-8; j_call: TRBJ1-5; cdr3_aa: CASSFTMGERPQHF
v_call: TRBV11-2; j_call: TRBJ2-2; cdr3_aa: CASSPNAPNTGELFF
v_call: TRBV25-1; j_call: TRBJ2-3; cdr3_aa: CASSRALRSTDTQYF
v_call: TRBV18; j_call: TRBJ1-2; cdr3_aa: CASSPPGQGRLYGYTF
v_call: TRBV9; j_call: TRBJ1-4; cdr3_aa: CASSVTPGVGEKLFF
v_call: TRBV29-1; j_call: TRBJ1-2; cdr3_aa: CSAGGTAANYGYTF
v_call: TRBV11-2; j_call: TRBJ2-1; cdr3_aa: CASRPLAGVNNEQFF
v_call: TRBV4-3; j_call: TRBJ2-1; cdr3_aa: CASSPEPVPSYNEQFF
v_call: TRBV28; j_call: TRBJ1-6; cdr3_aa: CASSLHRGRTPLHF
v_call: TRBV14; j_call: TRBJ1-1; cdr3_aa: CASSPRGRGRLDTEAFF
v_call: TRBV29-1; j_call: TRBJ2-1; cdr3_aa: CSVATSDEQFF
v_call: TRBV4-3; j_call: TRBJ2-3; cdr3_aa: CASSQAPLPHTQYF
v_call: TRBV6-4; j_call: TRBJ1-1; cdr3_aa: CASSIGVNTEAFF
v_call: TRBV7-9; j_call: TRBJ2-1; cdr3_aa: CASSPTGDEQFF
v_call: TRBV14; j_call: TRBJ2-1; cdr3_aa: CASSLDGVNNEQFF
v_call: TRBV5-1; j_call: TRBJ2-1; cdr3_aa: CASSLKGDDNEQFF
v_call: TRBV2; j_call: TRBJ2-1; cdr3_aa: CASSVTSGYNEQFF
v_call: TRBV7-2; j_call: TRBJ2-5; cdr3_aa: CASSWAEGQETQYF
v_call: TRBV5-1; j_call: TRBJ1-2; cdr3_aa: CASSLATGDNYGYTF
v_call: TRBV7-9; j_call: TRBJ1-1; cdr3_aa: CASSREGGNTEAFF
v_call: TRBV5-1; j_call: TRBJ2-5; cdr3_aa: CASSREGGETQYF
v_call: TRBV2; j_call: TRBJ2-5; cdr3_aa: CASSLRAQETQYF
v_call: TRBV19; j_call: TRBJ2-2; cdr3_aa: CASSTSLATTGELFF
v_call: TRBV2; j_call: TRBJ2-5; cdr3_aa: CASSERTQYF
v_call: TRBV6-5; j_call: TRBJ2-3; cdr3_aa: CASRGGLSTDTQYF
v_call: TRBV28; j_call: TRBJ2-3; cdr3_aa: CASRGGGLSTDTQYF
v_call: TRBV11-1; j_call: TRBJ1-1; cdr3_aa: CASSASFDRNTEAFF
v_call: TRBV11-3; j_call: TRBJ2-1; cdr3_aa: CASSLDTNNEQFF
v_call: TRBV15; j_call: TRBJ2-5; cdr3_aa: CATSTPRGSQETQYF
v_call: TRBV7-9; j_call: TRBJ2-7; cdr3_aa: CASSSNPGQGSYEQYF
v_call: TRBV7-3; j_call: TRBJ2-1; cdr3_aa: CASSPKGLVNEQFF
v_call: TRBV9; j_call: TRBJ1-1; cdr3_aa: CASSVGGDQVSAFF
v_call: TRBV18; j_call: TRBJ2-7; cdr3_aa: CASSPRTVDLSYEQYF
v_call: TRBV10-2; j_call: TRBJ2-7; cdr3_aa: CASRPGPSSYEQYF
v_call: TRBV6-6; j_call: TRBJ2-6; cdr3_aa: CASSYGAGANVLTF
v_call: TRBV27; j_call: TRBJ2-2; cdr3_aa: CASSFDQRDGTGELFF
v_call: TRBV6-1; j_call: TRBJ1-1; cdr3_aa: CASRSVNTEAFF
v_call: TRBV18; j_call: TRBJ1-6; cdr3_aa: CASSPQTDLDRSPLHF
v_call: TRBV5-1; j_call: TRBJ2-3; cdr3_aa: CASSLASFGTTDTQYF
v_call: TRBV18; j_call: TRBJ1-1; cdr3_aa: CASSHGQRNTEAFF